These T cell receptor beta chains were read from a single sample in a study of blood T cells in healthy people across ages. One entry per CDR3 protein results from TCRdb running MiXCR on the 5' RACE reads. The repertoire consists of about 680,000 distinct CDR3 sequences, with about half occurring once and the leading ten covering approximately 32%. The sequenced sample consisted of blood. All receptors come from a woman aged 55-69 years in good health. The CDR3 runs from the conserved cysteine through the conserved F or W. Each record gives: J gene, V gene, D gene, clone size, CDR3 DNA, CDR3 protein. The D gene is left open where the match is weak. Expanded clones get a size class; other rows say once, few or many, or leave the size out.

>TRBJ2-7|TRBV20-1|TRBD2|.
TGCAGTGCTAGGGGACTAGCTGCAAGCTCCTACAATGAGCAGTACTTC
CSARGLAASSYNEQYF
>TRBJ2-7|TRBV5-1|TRBD2|.
TGCGCCAGCAGCTTGATGGAGGCGGGAGGGCCCGACGAGCAGTACTTC
CASSLMEAGGPDEQYF
>TRBJ2-1|TRBV19|.|.
TGTGCCAGTAGCCCGGTCTCCTACAATGAGCAGTTCTTC
CASSPVSYNEQFF
>TRBJ1-2|TRBV3-1|.|.
TGTGCCAGCAGCCAAGGACAGAGGAACTATGGCTACACCTTC
CASSQGQRNYGYTF
>TRBJ2-1|TRBV28|TRBD2|.
TGTGCCAGCAGTCTGGACTCCAGCGGGGCAAGCAATGAGCAGTTCTTC
CASSLDSSGASNEQFF
>TRBJ2-7|TRBV20-1|TRBD2|few
TGCAGTGCCCGCCCTAGCGGGATGCTCGAGCAGTACTTC
CSARPSGMLEQYF
>TRBJ2-3|TRBV20-1|TRBD2|.
TGCAGTGCTGGACTAGCGGGAGGAGGTCGGGATACGCAGTATTTT
CSAGLAGGGRDTQYF
>TRBJ2-7|TRBV28|TRBD1|once
TGTGCCAGCAGGTTACCTCCCTTCCGGGACAGGGGTCTCGAGCAGTACTTC
CASRLPPFRDRGLEQYF
>TRBJ2-7|TRBV18|TRBD2|.
TGTGCCAGCTCACCACTCGGACTAGCGGGAGCCCTCTCCTACGGGCAGTACTTC
CASSPLGLAGALSYGQYF
>TRBJ2-7|TRBV7-6|TRBD2|.
TGTGCCAGCAGCTTAGTTAGCGGGAGCCTTACCTACGAGCAGTACTTC
CASSLVSGSLTYEQYF
>TRBJ1-1|TRBV19|TRBD1|few
TGTGCCAGTAGTATAATCGACAGGGACACTGAAGCTTTCTTT
CASSIIDRDTEAFF
>TRBJ2-6|TRBV20-1|TRBD1|.
TGCAGTGCCCGGGACAGGAGTCTTGGGGCCAACGTCCTGACTTTC
CSARDRSLGANVLTF
>TRBJ2-7|TRBV6-5|TRBD1|few
TGTGCCAGCAGTTACCTAGGGACAGAATACGAGCAGTACTTC
CASSYLGTEYEQYF
>TRBJ2-1|TRBV20-1|TRBD2|.
TGCAGTGCTAGAAACAGACCGGGACTAGCTTACAATGAGCAGTTCTTC
CSARNRPGLAYNEQFF
>TRBJ2-7|TRBV7-6|.|.
TGTGCCAGCAGCTTTGGGGGAAACCTCTACGAGCAGTACTTC
CASSFGGNLYEQYF
>TRBJ2-3|TRBV2|TRBD2|.
TGTGCCAACAACCCACTAGGACTAGCGGTTCCTAGCACAGATACGCAGTATTTT
CANNPLGLAVPSTDTQYF
>TRBJ1-4|TRBV12-3/TRBV12-4|.|.
TGTGCCAGCAGTTTCTCCACGTTGGCAAAACTGTTTTTT
CASSFSTLAKLFF
>TRBJ2-1|TRBV6-1|.|.
TGTGCCAGCGAGGGACTCACGAGCTCCTACAATGAGCAGTTCTTC
CASEGLTSSYNEQFF
>TRBJ2-5|TRBV7-2|.|.
TGTGCCAGCAGCCTTCGTGGAGTCAACAAACAGCAGTACTTC
CASSLRGVNKQQYF
>TRBJ2-5|TRBV12-3/TRBV12-4|.|.
TGTGCCAGCAGACCCAGATCGGACCGGCGAGGAGAGACCCAGTACTTC
CASRPRSDRRGETQYF
>TRBJ2-1|TRBV12-3/TRBV12-4|.|.
TGTGCCAGCAGTCCCGACGTACACAATGAGCAGTTCTTC
CASSPDVHNEQFF
>TRBJ2-1|TRBV9|.|.
TGTGCCAGCAGCGTAGCCTACAATGAGCAGTTCTTC
CASSVAYNEQFF
>TRBJ2-7|TRBV27|.|many
TGTGCCAGCTCACCACAGCCCCCCTACGAGCAGTACTTC
CASSPQPPYEQYF
>TRBJ2-5|TRBV7-2|.|.
TGTGCCAGCAGCTTAAGGGCGTACCAAGAGACCCAGTACTTC
CASSLRAYQETQYF
>TRBJ2-5|TRBV29-1|TRBD2|.
TGCAGCGTTGGAGAACTAGCGGGAGGGCCATCGAAGAAGACCCAGTACTTC
CSVGELAGGPSKKTQYF
>TRBJ2-4|TRBV29-1|.|.
TGCAGCGGGAGGGACAGAGCCAAAAACATTCAGTACTTC
CSGRDRAKNIQYF
>TRBJ2-1|TRBV20-1|.|few
TGCAGTGCTAGAGATCTCGCTCTAGGCGACTACAATGAGCAGTTCTTC
CSARDLALGDYNEQFF
>TRBJ1-5|TRBV29-1|.|.
TGCAGCGTTGAAGGAGGGAACTCAGGTCAGCTCCAGCATTTT
CSVEGGNSGQLQHF
>TRBJ2-6|TRBV6-1|.|.
TGTGCCAGCAGTGTCCGATACTCTGGGGCCAACGTCCTGACTTTC
CASSVRYSGANVLTF
>TRBJ2-7|TRBV27|TRBD1|.
TGTGCCAGCAGTTCGGGGACAGATCACGAGCAGTACTTC
CASSSGTDHEQYF
>TRBJ1-4|TRBV15|.|.
TGTGCCACCAGCAGAGATGCGAGGACAGCTGAAAAACTGTTTTTT
CATSRDARTAEKLFF
>TRBJ2-3|TRBV20-1|TRBD2|.
TGCAGTGCTAGTTTTCTAGCGGGAATAGCAGATACGCAGTATTTT
CSASFLAGIADTQYF
>TRBJ2-3|TRBV10-3|TRBD2|.
TGTGCCATCAGTGAGGGGGAGGGTACGCAGTATTTT
CAISEGEGTQYF
>TRBJ2-1|TRBV24-1|.|.
TGTGCCACCAGCTTACCGGGACCCAGCTACAATGAGCAGTTCTTC
CATSLPGPSYNEQFF
>TRBJ1-2|TRBV3-1|.|.
TGTGCCAGCAGCCCCCACCAACGTTCGGGCGGTGATGGCTACACCTTC
CASSPHQRSGGDGYTF
>TRBJ2-3|TRBV4-2|.|few
TGTGCCAGCAGCCAAGACGGGGGACGGACAGATACGCAGTATTTT
CASSQDGGRTDTQYF
>TRBJ1-6|TRBV20-1|.|.
TGCAGTGCTAGTTCTTCACCGGATGGGAATTCACCCCTCCACTTT
CSASSSPDGNSPLHF
>TRBJ2-5|TRBV7-9|.|few
TGTGCCAGCAGCTTAGGGACACGATACCAAGAGACCCAGTACTTC
CASSLGTRYQETQYF
>TRBJ1-5|TRBV11-2|.|many
TGTGCCAGCAGCTTAGATATCAATCAGCCCCAGCATTTT
CASSLDINQPQHF
>TRBJ2-7|TRBV27|.|.
TGTGCCAGCAGTTACGGGACGGCGAGGAGCTCCTACGAGCAGTACTTC
CASSYGTARSSYEQYF
>TRBJ1-2|TRBV20-1|.|.
TGCAGTGCTAGAGAGTCCCAGACTCCCTACTATGGCTACACCTTC
CSARESQTPYYGYTF
>TRBJ1-1|TRBV18|.|.
TGTGCCAGCTCACGGGATGTGAACACTGAAGCTTTCTTT
CASSRDVNTEAFF
>TRBJ1-2|TRBV15|.|.
TGTGCCACCAGCAGAGATGACAGCTATGGCTACACCTTC
CATSRDDSYGYTF
>TRBJ2-5|TRBV15|TRBD1|.
TGTGCCACCAGTAGACAGGGGAAAGAGACCCAGTACTTC
CATSRQGKETQYF
>TRBJ1-1|TRBV11-2|.|.
TGTGCCAGCAGCTTAGATTTGGTAAGGCAAGGAGAAGCTTTCTTT
CASSLDLVRQGEAFF
>TRBJ2-5|TRBV29-1|.|many
TGCAGCGCCGAAGGTCCAGTAGAAGAGACCCAGTACTTC
CSAEGPVEETQYF
>TRBJ1-1|TRBV2|.|.
TGTGCCAGCAGTGAAGCCCGGCAGATTGAAGCTTTCTTT
CASSEARQIEAFF
>TRBJ2-5|TRBV7-3|TRBD2|few
TGTGCCAGCAGCCGGCGGGGGGCTATGAGAGAGACCCAGTACTTC
CASSRRGAMRETQYF
>TRBJ2-3|TRBV6-5|TRBD1|.
TGTGCCAGCAGTTACCGGCAGACAGGGGGTATAGCAGATACGCAGTATTTT
CASSYRQTGGIADTQYF